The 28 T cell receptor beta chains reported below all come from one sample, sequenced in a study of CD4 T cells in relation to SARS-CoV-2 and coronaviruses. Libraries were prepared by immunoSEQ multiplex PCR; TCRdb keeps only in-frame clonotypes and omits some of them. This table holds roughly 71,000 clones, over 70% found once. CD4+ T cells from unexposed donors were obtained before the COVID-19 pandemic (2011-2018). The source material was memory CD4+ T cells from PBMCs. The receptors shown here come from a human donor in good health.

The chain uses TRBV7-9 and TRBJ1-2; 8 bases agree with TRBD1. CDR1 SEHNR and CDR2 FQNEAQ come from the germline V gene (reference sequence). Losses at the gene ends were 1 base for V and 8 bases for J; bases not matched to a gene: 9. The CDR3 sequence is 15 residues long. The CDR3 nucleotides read TGTGCCAGCAGCTTAGTTTCCGGACAGGGATTGGGCTACACCTTC. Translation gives CASSLVSGQGLGYTF. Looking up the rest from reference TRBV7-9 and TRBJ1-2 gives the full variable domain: DTGVSQNPRHKITKRGQNVTFRCDPISEHNRLYWYRQTLGQGPEFLTYFQNEAQLEKSRLLSDRFSAERPKGSFSTLEIQRTEQGDSAMYLCASSLVSGQGLGYTFGSGTRLTVV.

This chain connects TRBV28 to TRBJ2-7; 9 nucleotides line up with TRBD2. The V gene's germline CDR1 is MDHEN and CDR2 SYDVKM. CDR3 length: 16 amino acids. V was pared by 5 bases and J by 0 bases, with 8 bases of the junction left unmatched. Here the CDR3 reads CASSTPSGAPSYEQYF. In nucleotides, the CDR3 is TGTGCCAGCAGTACCCCTAGCGGGGCGCCCTCCTACGAGCAGTACTTC.

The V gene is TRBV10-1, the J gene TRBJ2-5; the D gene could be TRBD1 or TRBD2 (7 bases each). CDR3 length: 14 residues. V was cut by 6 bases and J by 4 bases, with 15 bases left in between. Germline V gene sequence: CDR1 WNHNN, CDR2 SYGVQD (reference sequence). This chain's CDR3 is CASSPGRGRETQYF. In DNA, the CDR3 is TGCGCCAGCAGCCCGGGGAGGGGGCGAGAGACCCAGTACTTC.

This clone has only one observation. The CDR3 is CASSFLQGKGTKNIQYF. Written as DNA, the CDR3 is TGTGCCAGCAGTTTCCTACAGGGAAAAGGGACCAAAAACATTCAGTACTTC. The chain employs TRBV6-2 or TRBV6-3 and TRBJ2-4, with D possibly matching TRBD1 (6 bases). V lost 4 bases and J lost 2, with 18 bases in between. The germline V gene has CDR1 MNHEY and CDR2 SVGEGT. The CDR3 spans 17 residues.

The chain's CDR3 is CSVGGAFF. CDR3 coding DNA: TGCAGCGTTGGGGGCGCTTTCTTT. The chain is built from TRBV29-1 and TRBJ1-1, with TRBD1 as a possible D gene (5 bases). Trimming removed 4 bases from V and 11 bases from J, with 5 bases in between. CDR3 length equals 8 residues. Germline loops: CDR1 SQVTM, CDR2 ANQGSEA.

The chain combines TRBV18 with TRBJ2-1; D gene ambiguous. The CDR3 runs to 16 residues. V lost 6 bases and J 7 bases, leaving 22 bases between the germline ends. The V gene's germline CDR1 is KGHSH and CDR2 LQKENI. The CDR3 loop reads CASSALSDPPLNEQFF. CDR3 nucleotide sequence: TGTGCCAGCTCGGCGCTTTCGGACCCACCCTTGAATGAGCAGTTCTTC.

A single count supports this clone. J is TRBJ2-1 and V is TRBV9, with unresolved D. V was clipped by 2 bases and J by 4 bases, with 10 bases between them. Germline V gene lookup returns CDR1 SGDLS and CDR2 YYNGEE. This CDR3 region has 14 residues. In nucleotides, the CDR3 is TGTGCCAGCAGCGTTACGAGCACTTACAATGAGCAGTTCTTC. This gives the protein CASSVTSTYNEQFF.

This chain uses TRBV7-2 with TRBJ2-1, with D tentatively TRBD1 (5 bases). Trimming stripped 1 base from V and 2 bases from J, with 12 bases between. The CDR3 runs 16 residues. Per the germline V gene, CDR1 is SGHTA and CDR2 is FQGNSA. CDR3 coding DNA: TGTGCCAGCAGCTTAGAGGGGAAAAGAACCTACAATGAGCAGTTCTTC. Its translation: CASSLEGKRTYNEQFF.

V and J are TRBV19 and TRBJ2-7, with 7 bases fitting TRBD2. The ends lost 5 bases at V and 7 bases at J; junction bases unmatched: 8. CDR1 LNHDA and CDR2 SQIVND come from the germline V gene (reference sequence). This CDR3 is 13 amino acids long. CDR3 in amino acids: CASSPQRGREQYF. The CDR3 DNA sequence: TGTGCCAGTAGTCCCCAGCGGGGAAGGGAGCAGTACTTC.

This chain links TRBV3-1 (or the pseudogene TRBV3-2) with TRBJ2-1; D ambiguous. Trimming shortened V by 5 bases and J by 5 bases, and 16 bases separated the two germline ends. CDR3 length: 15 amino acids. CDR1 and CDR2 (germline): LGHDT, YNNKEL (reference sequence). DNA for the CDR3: TGTGCCAGCAGCGAGCGACGGACCACTAACAATGAGCAGTTCTTC. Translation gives CASSERRTTNNEQFF.

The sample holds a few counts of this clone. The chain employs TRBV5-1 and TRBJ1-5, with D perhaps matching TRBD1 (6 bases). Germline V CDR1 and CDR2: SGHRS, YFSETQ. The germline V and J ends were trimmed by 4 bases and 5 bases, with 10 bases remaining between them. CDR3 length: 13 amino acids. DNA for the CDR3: TGCGCCAGCAGCCTAGGACAGCATCAGCCCCAGCATTTT. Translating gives CASSLGQHQPQHF.

The CDR3 here is CASSTGGGRGNSPLHF. The CDR3 nucleotides are TGTGCCAGCAGCACTGGGGGGGGGCGCGGGAATTCACCCCTCCACTTT. The V gene is TRBV9, the J gene TRBJ1-6, with D possibly being TRBD1 (6 bases). The germline CDR1 and CDR2 sequences are SGDLS and YYNGEE. Trimming removed 4 bases at V and 7 bases at J, with 18 bases between. The CDR3 has 16 residues.

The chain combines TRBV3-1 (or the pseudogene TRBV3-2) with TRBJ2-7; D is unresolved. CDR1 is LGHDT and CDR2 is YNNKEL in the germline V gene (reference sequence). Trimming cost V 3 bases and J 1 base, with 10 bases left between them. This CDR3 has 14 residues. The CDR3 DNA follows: TGTGCCAGCAGCCAGATGGGTCTGTCCTACGAGCAGTACTTC. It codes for CASSQMGLSYEQYF.

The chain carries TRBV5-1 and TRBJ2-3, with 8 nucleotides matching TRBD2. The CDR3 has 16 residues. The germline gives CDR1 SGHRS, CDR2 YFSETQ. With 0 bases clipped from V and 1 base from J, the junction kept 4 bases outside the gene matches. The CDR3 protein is CASSLGTGGGTDTQYF. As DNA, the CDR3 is TGCGCCAGCAGCTTGGGGACGGGAGGGGGCACAGATACGCAGTATTTT.

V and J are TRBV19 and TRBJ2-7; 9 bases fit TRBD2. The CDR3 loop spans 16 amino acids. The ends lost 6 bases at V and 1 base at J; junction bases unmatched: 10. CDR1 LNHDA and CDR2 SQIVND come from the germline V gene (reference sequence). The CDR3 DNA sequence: TGTGCCAGTAGCCCCGGTGGGACTAGCTGGTCCTACGAGCAGTACTTC. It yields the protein CASSPGGTSWSYEQYF. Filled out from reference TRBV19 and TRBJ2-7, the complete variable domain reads DGGITQSPKYLFRKEGQNVTLSCEQNLNHDAMYWYRQDPGQGLRLIYYSQIVNDFQKGDIAEGYSVSREKKESFPLTVTSAQKNPTAFYLCASSPGGTSWSYEQYFGPGTRLTVT.

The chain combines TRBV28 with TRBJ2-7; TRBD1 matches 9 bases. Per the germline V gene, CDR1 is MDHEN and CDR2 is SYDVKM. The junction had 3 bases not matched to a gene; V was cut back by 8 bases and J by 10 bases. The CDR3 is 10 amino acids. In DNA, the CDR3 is TGTGCCAGCCGGGACAGGGAACAGTACTTC. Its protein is CASRDREQYF.

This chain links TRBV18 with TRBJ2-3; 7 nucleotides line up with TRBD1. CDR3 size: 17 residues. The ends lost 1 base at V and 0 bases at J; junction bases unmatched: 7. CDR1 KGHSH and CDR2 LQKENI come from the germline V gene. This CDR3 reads CASSPQLSQGSTDTQYF. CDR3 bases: TGTGCCAGCTCACCACAATTGTCACAGGGGAGCACAGATACGCAGTATTTT.

The DNA for the CDR3 is TGTGCCAGCAGCTTAGATCGGGGGCTAGGCTACACCTTC. Protein product: CASSLDRGLGYTF. The chain couples TRBV7-2 to TRBJ1-2; D might be TRBD1 (6 bases). V was pared by 1 base and J by 8 bases, with 11 bases between. In germline, CDR1 is SGHTA, CDR2 FQGNSA. CDR3 size: 13 residues. Using reference TRBV7-2 and TRBJ1-2 for the parts outside the CDR3, the full variable domain is GAGVSQSPSNKVTEKGKDVELRCDPISGHTALYWYRQSLGQGLEFLIYFQGNSAPDKSGLPSDRFSAERTGGSVSTLTIQRTQQEDSAVYLCASSLDRGLGYTFGSGTRLTVV.

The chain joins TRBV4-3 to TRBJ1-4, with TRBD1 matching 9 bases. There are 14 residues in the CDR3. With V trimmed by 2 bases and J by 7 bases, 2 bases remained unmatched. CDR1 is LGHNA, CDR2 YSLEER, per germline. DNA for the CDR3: TGCGCCAGCAGCCAAACAGGGGGCCTTGAAAAACTGTTTTTT. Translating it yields CASSQTGGLEKLFF.

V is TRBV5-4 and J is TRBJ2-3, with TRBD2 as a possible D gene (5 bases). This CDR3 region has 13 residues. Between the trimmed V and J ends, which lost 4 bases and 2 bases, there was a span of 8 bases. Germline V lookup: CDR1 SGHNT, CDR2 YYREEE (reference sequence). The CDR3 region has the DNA TGTGCCAGCAGCGCGGACTTCACAGATACGCAGTATTTT. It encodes CASSADFTDTQYF.

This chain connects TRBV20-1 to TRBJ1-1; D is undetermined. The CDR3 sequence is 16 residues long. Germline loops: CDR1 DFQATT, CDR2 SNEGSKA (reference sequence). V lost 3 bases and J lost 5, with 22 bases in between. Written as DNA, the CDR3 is TGCAGTGCTAGTCCCGCCGGGGAGTGGGGAAATACTGAAGCTTTCTTT. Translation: CSASPAGEWGNTEAFF.

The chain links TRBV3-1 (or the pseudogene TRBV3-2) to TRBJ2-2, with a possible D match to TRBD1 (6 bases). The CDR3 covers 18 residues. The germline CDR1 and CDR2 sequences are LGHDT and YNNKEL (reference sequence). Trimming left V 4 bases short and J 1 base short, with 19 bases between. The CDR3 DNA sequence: TGTGCCAGCAGCCCCAGTAGGACGGACAGCAAGAACACCGGGGAGCTGTTTTTT. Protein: CASSPSRTDSKNTGELFF.

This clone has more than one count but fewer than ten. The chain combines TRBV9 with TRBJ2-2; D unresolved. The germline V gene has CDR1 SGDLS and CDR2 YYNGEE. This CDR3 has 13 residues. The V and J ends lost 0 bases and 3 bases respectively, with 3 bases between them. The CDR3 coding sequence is TGTGCCAGCAGCGTAGTCGACACCGGGGAGCTGTTTTTT. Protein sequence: CASSVVDTGELFF.

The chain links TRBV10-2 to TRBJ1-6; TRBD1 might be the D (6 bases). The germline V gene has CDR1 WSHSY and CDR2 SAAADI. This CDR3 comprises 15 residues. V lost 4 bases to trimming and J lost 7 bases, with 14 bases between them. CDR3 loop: CASSAYRARNSPLHF. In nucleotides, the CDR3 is TGCGCCAGCAGTGCCTACAGGGCTAGGAATTCACCCCTCCACTTT.

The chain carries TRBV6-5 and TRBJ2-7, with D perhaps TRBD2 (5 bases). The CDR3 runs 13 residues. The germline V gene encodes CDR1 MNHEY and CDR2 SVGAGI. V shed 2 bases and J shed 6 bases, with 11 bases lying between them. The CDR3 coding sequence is TGTGCCAGCAGTTACGGTACTAGTCGCGAGCAGTACTTC. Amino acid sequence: CASSYGTSREQYF.

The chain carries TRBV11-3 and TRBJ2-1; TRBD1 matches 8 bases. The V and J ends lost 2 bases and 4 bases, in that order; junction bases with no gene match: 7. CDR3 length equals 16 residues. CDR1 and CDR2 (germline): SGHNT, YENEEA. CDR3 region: CASSLWQGATYNEQFF. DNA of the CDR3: TGTGCCAGCAGCTTATGGCAGGGGGCGACGTACAATGAGCAGTTCTTC.

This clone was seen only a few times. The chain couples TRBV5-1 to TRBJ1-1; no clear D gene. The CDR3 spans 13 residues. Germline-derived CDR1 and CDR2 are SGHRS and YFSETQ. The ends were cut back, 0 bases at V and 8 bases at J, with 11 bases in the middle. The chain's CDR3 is CASSLVPTSEAFF. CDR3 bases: TGCGCCAGCAGCTTGGTCCCAACTTCAGAAGCTTTCTTT.

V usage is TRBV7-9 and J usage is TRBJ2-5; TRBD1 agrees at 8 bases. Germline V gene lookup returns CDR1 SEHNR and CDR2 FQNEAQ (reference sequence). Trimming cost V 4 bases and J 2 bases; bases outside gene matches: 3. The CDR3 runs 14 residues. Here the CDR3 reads CASSYGQGQETQYF. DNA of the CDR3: TGTGCCAGCAGCTACGGACAGGGTCAAGAGACCCAGTACTTC.